This record covers a single T cell receptor beta chain. Its antigen is not yet known. No qualities accompany the bases; no much larger clone lies one base away. Libraries came from PCR. The listed sequencing device is Illumina HiSeq 2500. Molecular barcoding was employed in the preparation of TCR libraries, with unique molecular identifiers being used to normalize TCRbeta repertoire quantification. TCRdb reworked the public reads: Q25 trimming with fastp, MiXCR clone assembly, productive beta chains retained. Every CDR3 protein is listed once, alongside the most common genes and DNA of its rows. For this sample there are about 540,000 distinct CDR3 sequences; around 18% appear just once. Of the sample, roughly 3.3% is held by the ten largest clones. This sample was taken from a study of T-cell reconstitution after alpha-beta-depleted transplantation in children (dated by TCRdb to 2016 to 2017). With regard to the full study: The study quantitatively tracked T-cell immune reconstitution after TCRalphabeta/CD19-depleted allogeneic hematopoietic cell transplantation in children using TCR repertoire profiling.

Material: PBMCs from the stem cell graft donor, obtained from the stem cell graft. This TCR derives from a human donor who donated a stem cell graft to a child with acute lymphoblastic leukemia.

DNA sequence: TGCAGTGCTAGCCCCGACGGGCGAAATCAGCCCCAGCATTTT. Its protein product is CSASPDGRNQPQHF. The chain uses TRBV20-1 and TRBJ1-5; the D gene assignment is ambiguous. CDR1 and CDR2 were assigned from the germline V gene (reference sequence) as DFQATT and SNEGSKA. V is clipped by 3 bases and J by 4 bases, and the sequence between their germline boundaries is 13 bases long. There are 14 amino acids in the CDR3, from cysteine to phenylalanine inclusive. Only the CDR3 DNA stays, 42 bases, in frame from base 1.